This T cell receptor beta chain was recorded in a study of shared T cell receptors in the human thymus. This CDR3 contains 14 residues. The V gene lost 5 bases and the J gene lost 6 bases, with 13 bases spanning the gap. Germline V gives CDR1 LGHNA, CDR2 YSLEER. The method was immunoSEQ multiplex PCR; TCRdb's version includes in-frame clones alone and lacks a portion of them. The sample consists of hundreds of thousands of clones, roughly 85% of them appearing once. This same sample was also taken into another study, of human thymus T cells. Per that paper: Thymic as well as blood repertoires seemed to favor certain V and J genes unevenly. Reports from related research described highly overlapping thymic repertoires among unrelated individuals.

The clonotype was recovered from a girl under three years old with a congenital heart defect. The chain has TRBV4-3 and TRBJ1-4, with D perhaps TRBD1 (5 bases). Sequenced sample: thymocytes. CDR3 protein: CASSVGQGDEKLFF. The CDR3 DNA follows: TGCGCCAGCAGCGTCGGACAAGGGGATGAAAAACTGTTTTTT.